Shown below are 5 T cell receptor beta chains from a single sample sequenced in a study of OX40 agonist ivuxolimab in advanced cancers. Some clones are missing from TCRdb's copy, which holds only in-frame ones; the method was immunoSEQ multiplex PCR. The table shows fewer than 70,000 clones, with about 86% occurring only once. Material: CD4+ or CD8+ T cells sorted from blood, obtained in a trial of the OX40 agonist ivuxolimab. The receptor source for this set is an adult with an advanced solid tumor such as melanoma, head and neck, liver or kidney cancer.

The V and J genes are TRBV28 and TRBJ2-7; 8 nucleotides agree with TRBD1. This CDR3 has 16 residues. Trimming cost V 3 bases and J 4 bases; bases outside gene matches: 11. Germline assignment: CDR1 MDHEN and CDR2 SYDVKM. The CDR3 region has the DNA TGTGCCAGCAGTTTCTTAACCGGGACAGGTCCGTACGAGCAGTACTTC. Translating gives CASSFLTGTGPYEQYF.

The chain is built from TRBV5-6 and TRBJ1-5, with 7 nucleotides matching TRBD1. Germline trimming cut 4 bases from V and 0 bases from J; bases unmatched to any gene: 4. The CDR3 spans 15 residues. Germline CDR1 SGHDT, CDR2 YYEEEE. CDR3 protein: CASSRRDSSNQPQHF. The CDR3 coding sequence is TGTGCCAGCAGCCGCCGGGACAGTAGCAATCAGCCCCAGCATTTT.

The chain combines TRBV6-1 with TRBJ2-4; D might be TRBD1 (6 bases). The V gene lost 2 bases and the J gene lost 7 bases, with 9 bases spanning the gap. CDR1 and CDR2 (germline): MNHNS, SASEGT. The CDR3 has 13 residues. CDR3 loop: CASSESGQNIQYF. CDR3 coding DNA: TGTGCCAGCAGTGAAAGCGGACAGAACATTCAGTACTTC.

The CDR3 sequence is CAIRPGQGANSYEQYF. Written as DNA, the CDR3 is TGTGCCATCAGACCGGGACAGGGGGCTAACTCCTACGAGCAGTACTTC. This chain links TRBV10-3 with TRBJ2-7; 12 bases map to TRBD1. The V segment lost 6 bases and the J segment 0 bases; nucleotides outside the gene matches: 6. Germline CDR1 reads ENHRY; CDR2 reads SYGVKD. There are 16 residues in the CDR3.

The chain recombines TRBV20-1 with TRBJ2-2; no reliable D call. The CDR3 covers 11 residues. CDR1 is DFQATT and CDR2 is SNEGSKA in the germline V gene (reference sequence). Trimming took 2 bases from V and 5 from J, leaving 3 bases between them. CDR3 sequence reads: CSARRTGELFF. For the CDR3, the DNA is TGCAGTGCTAGACGGACCGGGGAGCTGTTTTTT.